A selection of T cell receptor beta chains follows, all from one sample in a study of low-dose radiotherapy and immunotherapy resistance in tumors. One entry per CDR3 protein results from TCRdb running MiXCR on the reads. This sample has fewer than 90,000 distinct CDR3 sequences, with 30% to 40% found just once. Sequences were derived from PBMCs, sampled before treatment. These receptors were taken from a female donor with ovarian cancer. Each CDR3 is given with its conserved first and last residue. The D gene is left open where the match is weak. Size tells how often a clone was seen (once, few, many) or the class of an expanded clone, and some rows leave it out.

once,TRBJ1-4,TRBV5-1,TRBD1,TGCGCCAGTTCCTCGACAGGGTCGAATGAAAAACTGTTTTTT,CASSSTGSNEKLFF
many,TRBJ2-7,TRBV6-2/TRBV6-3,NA,TGTGCCAGCAGTTACAAGGGGCAGTGGTACTTC,CASSYKGQWYF
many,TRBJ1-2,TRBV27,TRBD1,TGTGCCAGCAGTACTCAGGGGGCGCCGGGCTATGGCTACACCTTC,CASSTQGAPGYGYTF
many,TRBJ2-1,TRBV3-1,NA,TGTGCCAGCAGCCAAGAGATGGACAATGAGCAGTTCTTC,CASSQEMDNEQFF
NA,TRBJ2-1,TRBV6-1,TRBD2,TGTGCCAGCAGTGAACCGGGACTAGCGGGGGGTCTCTCCTACAATGAGCAGTTCTTC,CASSEPGLAGGLSYNEQFF
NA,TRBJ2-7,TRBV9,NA,TGTGCCAGCAGCGTTAATGCCGCGGGTCCCCACGAGCAGTACTTC,CASSVNAAGPHEQYF
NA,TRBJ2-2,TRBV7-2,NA,TGTGCCAGCAGCTTAGTTTACGGGGAGCTGTTTTTT,CASSLVYGELFF
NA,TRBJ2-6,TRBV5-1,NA,TGCGCCAGCAGCCTCGGGGGCAGGGATCTCTCTGGGGCCAACGTCCTGACTTTC,CASSLGGRDLSGANVLTF
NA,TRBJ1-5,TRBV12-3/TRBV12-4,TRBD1,TGTGCCAGCAGTTTAGACAGGGGGTCTCAGCCCCAGCATTTT,CASSLDRGSQPQHF
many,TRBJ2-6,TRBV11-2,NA,TGTGCCAGCAGCTTAAGGCGGTTCTCTGGGGCCAACGTCCTGACTTTC,CASSLRRFSGANVLTF
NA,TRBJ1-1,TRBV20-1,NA,TGCAGTGCTAGAGTAGGGGGGTTGGCTGAAGCTTTCTTT,CSARVGGLAEAFF
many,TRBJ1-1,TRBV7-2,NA,TGTGCCAGCAGCTTACAGGCAGCTGAAGCTTTCTTT,CASSLQAAEAFF
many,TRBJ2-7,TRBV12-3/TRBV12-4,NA,TGTGCCAGCAGCCTGGCTTCCTACGAGCAGTACTTC,CASSLASYEQYF
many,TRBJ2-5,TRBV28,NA,TGTGCCAGCACCCGCAGGGTGGGAGAGACCCAGTACTTC,CASTRRVGETQYF
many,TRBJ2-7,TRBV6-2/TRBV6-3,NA,TGTGCCAGCAGTACTCCGGACAGTACCTACGAGCAGTACTTC,CASSTPDSTYEQYF
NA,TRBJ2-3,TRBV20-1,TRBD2,TGCAGTGCTAGAGATTTAATAGCGGGAGCTGCAGATACGCAGTATTTT,CSARDLIAGAADTQYF
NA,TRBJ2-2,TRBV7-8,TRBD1,TGTGCCAGCAGCTTAGTAGGACCCGGGACAGGGAAAAACACCGGGGAGCTGTTTTTT,CASSLVGPGTGKNTGELFF
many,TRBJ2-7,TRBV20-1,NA,TGCAGTGCTAGCCGGGACTCCGAGCAGTACTTC,CSASRDSEQYF
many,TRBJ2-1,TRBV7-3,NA,TGTGCCAGCAGCTTAACGGCGAGAGGGGGGGCCTACAATGAGCAGTTCTTC,CASSLTARGGAYNEQFF
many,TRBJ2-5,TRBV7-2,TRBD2,TGTGCCAGCAGCCAAGGGTTTCTAGTGTCTAGCGGGTGGGAGACCCAGTACTTC,CASSQGFLVSSGWETQYF
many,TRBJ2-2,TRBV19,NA,TGTGCCACCACGGAGGCGGTACCCGGGGAGCTGTTTTTT,CATTEAVPGELFF
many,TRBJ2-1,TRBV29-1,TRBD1,TGCAGCGCGGGGACAGGGAGACTCAATGAGCAGTTCTTC,CSAGTGRLNEQFF
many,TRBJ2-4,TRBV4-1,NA,TGCGCCAGCAGCCAACTGGGGTTAGCGGAAACCCAACGCGGAGGGAGAAACATTCAGTACTTC,CASSQLGLAETQRGGRNIQYF
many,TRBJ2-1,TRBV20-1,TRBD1,TGCAGTGCTAGAGATGGGGAGGGGACAGGGAGGAATGAGCAGTTCTTC,CSARDGEGTGRNEQFF
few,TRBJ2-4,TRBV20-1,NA,TGCAGTGCTCGGGGATCCTTAGCCAAAAACATTCAGTACTTC,CSARGSLAKNIQYF
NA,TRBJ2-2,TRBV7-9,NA,TGTGCCAGCAGCCTCCCTACCGGGGCGGGCACCGGGGAGCTGTTTTTT,CASSLPTGAGTGELFF
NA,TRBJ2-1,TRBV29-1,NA,TGCAGCGTCGCCGACAGCTTCAATGAGCAGTTCTTC,CSVADSFNEQFF
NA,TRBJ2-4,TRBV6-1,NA,TGTGCCAGCAGGGATCCGGGCTGCATTCAGTACTTC,CASRDPGCIQYF
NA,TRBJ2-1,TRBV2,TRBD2,TGTGCCAGCAGTGAAACTAGCGGCTCGGGCGAGCAGTTCTTC,CASSETSGSGEQFF